This is a list of T cell receptor beta chains from one sample in a study of shared clonotypes between healthy human individuals. Some clones are missing from TCRdb's copy, which holds only in-frame ones; the method was immunoSEQ multiplex PCR. The sample lists 1.5 million to 2.5 million clones, roughly 94% seen once, with 1.2% in the top ten. The sample was naive CD8+ T cells sorted from blood. The receptors derive from a man aged 18-30 years in good health. Both conserved end residues are part of each CDR3. Fields, in order: J gene, clone size, V gene, D gene, CDR3 DNA, CDR3 protein. The D gene is left open where the match is weak. Clone size is given for some rows only: seen once, a few or many times, or a class if the clone is expanded.

TRBJ2-7,.,TRBV6-5,.,TGTGCCAGCAGTTACTCGGGACCTAGCGTAGCCTACGAGCAGTACTTC,CASSYSGPSVAYEQYF
TRBJ1-2,.,TRBV19,.,TGTGCCAGTAGTAGATACATAGATGGCTACACCTTC,CASSRYIDGYTF
TRBJ2-1,.,TRBV19,TRBD2,TGTGCCAGTGGGGGACTAGCGGGGCGAAACTCCTACAATGAGCAGTTCTTC,CASGGLAGRNSYNEQFF
TRBJ2-7,.,TRBV10-1,.,TGCGCCAGCAGTTCCCCCGGTTACGAGCAGTACTTC,CASSSPGYEQYF
TRBJ1-6,.,TRBV30,TRBD1,TGTGCCTGGGACGTGACAGGGGGCGGCGGTTCACCCCTCCACTTT,CAWDVTGGGGSPLHF
TRBJ1-5,.,TRBV18,TRBD1,TGTGCCAGCTCACCGGGGACAGGGGGTGGTAGCAATCAGCCCCAGCATTTT,CASSPGTGGGSNQPQHF
TRBJ2-7,.,TRBV13,TRBD2,TGTGCCAGCAGCCCAGGACTAGCGGCCTCCTACGAGCAGTACTTC,CASSPGLAASYEQYF
TRBJ2-7,.,TRBV29-1,.,TGCAGCGTTGAAGAAGGAACACAGGGTGCCTCCTACGAGCAGTACTTC,CSVEEGTQGASYEQYF
TRBJ2-2,.,TRBV9,.,TGTGCCAGCAGCGCCTCGGGAGTGAACACCGGGGAGCTGTTTTTT,CASSASGVNTGELFF
TRBJ1-5,.,TRBV5-1,.,TGCGCCAGCAGCTTGGCCCCGGGCAGACAGCCCCAGCATTTT,CASSLAPGRQPQHF
TRBJ2-7,.,TRBV20-1,.,TGCAGCTCGCCGCAGGGTAACGAGCAGTACTTC,CSSPQGNEQYF
TRBJ2-5,.,TRBV4-2,.,TGTGCCAGCAGTCCCGAGACCCGAGGGTTTCAAGAGACCCAGTACTTC,CASSPETRGFQETQYF
TRBJ2-1,.,TRBV7-9,.,TGTGCCAGCAGCTTAGGCGTGAATGAGCAGTTCTTC,CASSLGVNEQFF
TRBJ1-4,.,TRBV7-8,.,TGTGCCAGCAGCTTCGGGGGTCCAACTAATGAAAAACTGTTTTTT,CASSFGGPTNEKLFF
TRBJ2-3,.,TRBV30,TRBD1,TGTGCCGGAGAGTGGGGACAGGGGCCAGATACGCAGTATTTT,CAGEWGQGPDTQYF
TRBJ2-2,.,TRBV6-6,.,TGTGCCAGCAGTTACGGCAGGGGAGGCACCGGGGAGCTGTTTTTT,CASSYGRGGTGELFF
TRBJ1-2,.,TRBV5-1,TRBD1,TGCGCCAGCAGCTTCGCAGGGGGCTCTGATGGCTACACCTTC,CASSFAGGSDGYTF
TRBJ2-3,.,TRBV11-2,.,TGTGCCAGCAGCTTACCCACAGATACGCAGTATTTT,CASSLPTDTQYF
TRBJ2-1,once,TRBV6-5,TRBD2,TGTGCCAGCAGTCCAGCCGGGAGGGGGGGTGAGCAGTTCTTC,CASSPAGRGGEQFF
TRBJ1-4,.,TRBV13,.,TGTGCCAGCAGCTTTGGCAGGCTGGGACCTAATGAAAAACTGTTTTTT,CASSFGRLGPNEKLFF
TRBJ1-1,once,TRBV6-1,.,TGTGCCAGCAGATCCCCGATGTTTGAAGCTTTCTTT,CASRSPMFEAFF
TRBJ2-1,.,TRBV19,TRBD1,TGTGCCAGTGACAGGGGAGGCTACAATGAGCAGTTCTTC,CASDRGGYNEQFF
TRBJ2-7,.,TRBV5-6,.,TGTGCCAGCAGCACACGCGACAGGTCCTACGAGCAGTACTTC,CASSTRDRSYEQYF
TRBJ1-1,.,TRBV5-6,TRBD1,TGTGCCAGCAGCCCAGTGGGACAGGTGGAGGGTGAAGCTTTCTTT,CASSPVGQVEGEAFF
TRBJ2-1,.,TRBV21-1,.,TGTGCCAGCGGAGAGGGGACTAGCGGGAGGAGGAGTGAGCAGTTCTTC,CASGEGTSGRRSEQFF
TRBJ2-7,.,TRBV19,TRBD1,TGTGCCAGTAGCCAGGGGACAGGGGGCTACGAGCAGTACTTC,CASSQGTGGYEQYF
TRBJ2-3,once,TRBV4-3,TRBD1,TGCGCCAGCAGCCAAGCTATAGGACAGGCAAACACAGATACGCAGTATTTT,CASSQAIGQANTDTQYF
TRBJ2-3,.,TRBV7-9,.,TGTGCCAGCAGCTCCCTAGGGGCGCGGGGCAGCACAGATACGCAGTATTTT,CASSSLGARGSTDTQYF
TRBJ2-1,.,TRBV23-1,.,TGCGCTAGCAGTCCCCGACGGGGGTACCTGTTCGATGAGCAGTTCTTC,CASSPRRGYLFDEQFF
TRBJ2-1,.,TRBV11-2,.,TGTGCCAGCAGCTTTGTCAATGAGCAGTTCTTC,CASSFVNEQFF
TRBJ2-7,.,TRBV6-1,.,TGTGCCAGCGACGCCTTACAGGGTTCCTACGAGCAGTACTTC,CASDALQGSYEQYF
TRBJ2-7,.,TRBV7-9,TRBD1,TGTGCCAGCAGCTTAGCACAGGGGTCCAGATACGAGCAGTACTTC,CASSLAQGSRYEQYF
TRBJ1-4,.,TRBV27,TRBD1,TGTGCCAGCAGTCCACTTCAGGGGGCATCAAAAGAAAAACTGTTTTTT,CASSPLQGASKEKLFF
TRBJ1-2,.,TRBV4-1,TRBD1,TGCGCCAGCAGCCAAGAAACAGGGGTTGGCTATGGCTACACCTTC,CASSQETGVGYGYTF
TRBJ2-7,.,TRBV4-3,.,TGCGCCAGCAGCCAAGAAACCGGGGACCTCTACGAGCAGTACTTC,CASSQETGDLYEQYF
TRBJ2-5,.,TRBV4-3,.,TGCGCCAGCAGCCGGGTTAGTTTCGAGACCCAGTACTTC,CASSRVSFETQYF
TRBJ2-2,.,TRBV5-1,.,TGCGCCAGCAGCTTGGGGGGTCTGCGCGGGGAGCTGTTTTTT,CASSLGGLRGELFF
TRBJ2-3,.,TRBV4-1,TRBD2,TGCGCCAGCAGCCATGTACTAGCGGGAGAGGAAGATACGCAGTATTTT,CASSHVLAGEEDTQYF
TRBJ2-3,.,TRBV9,TRBD2,TGTGCCAGCAGCGCGGGGGGAGCGAGCACAGATACGCAGTATTTT,CASSAGGASTDTQYF
TRBJ2-3,.,TRBV28,.,TGTGCCACCGAGGGGGGGGTAACAGATACGCAGTATTTT,CATEGGVTDTQYF
TRBJ1-5,.,TRBV9,.,TGTGCCAGCAGCTTTGATAGCAATCAGCCCCAGCATTTT,CASSFDSNQPQHF
TRBJ2-7,.,TRBV10-3,TRBD1,TGTGCCATCAGGGATCATACCGGGACAGGATCCTACGAGCAGTACTTC,CAIRDHTGTGSYEQYF